Listed below are T cell receptor beta chains from one sample, sequenced in a study of blood T cell repertoires in COVID-19. TCRdb's copy holds only in-frame clones and misses some; the assay was immunoSEQ multiplex PCR. The table shows approximately 470,000 clones, with 87% occurring only once. Sequencing was done on a sample of PBMCs or T cells enriched from blood (not recorded which). The receptors derive from a woman aged 18-29 years who had recovered from COVID-19. Both conserved end residues are part of each CDR3. Each record gives: clone size, V gene, D gene, J gene, CDR3 DNA, CDR3 protein. The D gene is left open where the match is weak. Size values are once, few and many counts, or a class for expanded clones, and some rows have none.

>.|TRBV3-1/TRBV3-2|.|TRBJ1-2
TGTGCCAGCAGCCAAGGCAGGACTTATGGCTACACCTTC
CASSQGRTYGYTF
>once|TRBV6-5|.|TRBJ1-3
TGTGCCAGCAGTTATACAGGAAGCTCTGGAAACACCATATATTTT
CASSYTGSSGNTIYF
>.|TRBV18|TRBD1|TRBJ2-7
TGTGCCAGCTCACCACCTCAGGGGGCGGGCTACGAGCAGTACTTC
CASSPPQGAGYEQYF
>.|TRBV19|.|TRBJ2-7
TGTGCCAGTAGTATACAGGCAGGGCGGCCCTACGAGCAGTACTTC
CASSIQAGRPYEQYF
>.|TRBV6-5|.|TRBJ1-1
TGTGCCATTCGTATTTCTAACACTGAAGCTTTCTTT
CAIRISNTEAFF
>.|TRBV7-2|TRBD1|TRBJ1-2
TGTGCCAGCAGCTCCCAGGGGGCGGCACGGGGCTACACCTTC
CASSSQGAARGYTF
>.|TRBV4-1|.|TRBJ1-4
TGCGCCAGCAGCCAAGATATATCACGGGGGAATGAAAAACTGTTTTTT
CASSQDISRGNEKLFF
>.|TRBV29-1|.|TRBJ2-2
TGCAGCGTTGTTAAGGAGGTCGGGGAGCTGTTTTTT
CSVVKEVGELFF
>.|TRBV5-3|.|TRBJ1-1
TGTGCCAGAAGCTTTGCTAGGTCCCAGATTCGCGCTGAAGCTTTCTTT
CARSFARSQIRAEAFF
>.|TRBV7-2|.|TRBJ1-6
TGTGCCAGCATCCATGACCCTACCCGGGGGGTAGATTCACCCCTCCACTTT
CASIHDPTRGVDSPLHF
>.|TRBV15|.|TRBJ1-6
TGTGCCACCAGTCCCGTCAGCTCCTATAATTCACCCCTCCACTTT
CATSPVSSYNSPLHF
>.|TRBV7-6|TRBD2|TRBJ2-3
TGTGCCAGCAGCTTAGGCCTAGCGGGGATAGATACGCAGTATTTT
CASSLGLAGIDTQYF
>.|TRBV30|.|TRBJ2-1
TGTGCCTGGAACGACCACAGGGACGGTGAGCAGTTCTTC
CAWNDHRDGEQFF
>.|TRBV10-3|TRBD1|TRBJ1-2
TGTGCCATCAGGCCGAGGACAGGGGGCGATGGCTACACCTTC
CAIRPRTGGDGYTF